Following are 14 T cell receptor beta chains from one sample sequenced in a study of blood T cell repertoires in COVID-19. The method was immunoSEQ multiplex PCR; TCRdb's version includes in-frame clones alone and lacks a portion of them. The profile shows approximately 200,000 clones, 85% of them singletons. The sample consisted of PBMCs or T cells enriched from blood (not recorded which). The receptors stem from a man aged 35-49 years who had recovered from COVID-19.

The gene calls are TRBV11-3 and TRBJ2-1, with D maybe TRBD2 (5 bases). Trimming removed 1 base from V and 6 bases from J, with 10 bases in between. Germline V gene lookup returns CDR1 SGHNT and CDR2 YENEEA. The CDR3 extends over 14 amino acids. The CDR3 region has the DNA TGTGCCAGCAGCTTAGGAGGCGGGTTCAATGAGCAGTTCTTC. This sequence encodes CASSLGGGFNEQFF.

This clone was counted once. This sequence joins TRBV4-1 and TRBJ2-3, with D perhaps TRBD2 (6 bases). This CDR3 is 16 amino acids long. V lost 2 bases, J lost 5 bases, and 17 bases lay in between. In germline, CDR1 is MGHRA, CDR2 YSYEKL. The CDR3 here is CASSQIYGREQDTQYF. The DNA for the CDR3 is TGCGCCAGCAGCCAAATATACGGGAGAGAACAAGATACGCAGTATTTT.

The gene calls are TRBV9 and TRBJ1-2; a weak D match, TRBD1 (5 bases). Trimming took off 0 bases at V and 2 bases at J, with 11 bases between the two ends. Germline-derived CDR1 and CDR2 are SGDLS and YYNGEE. The CDR3 consists of 15 residues. In DNA form, the CDR3 reads TGTGCCAGCAGCGTAGGATTGGACACCAACTATGGCTACACCTTC. Translating gives CASSVGLDTNYGYTF.

This clone was counted a single time. J is TRBJ2-3 and V is TRBV9; D is possibly TRBD2 (6 bases). Trimming cost V 3 bases and J 0 bases, with 14 bases left between them. CDR1 is SGDLS and CDR2 is YYNGEE in the germline V gene. This CDR3 is 16 amino acids long. CDR3 protein: CASSAGTGTSTDTQYF. In DNA, the CDR3 is TGTGCCAGCAGCGCGGGGACTGGGACTAGCACAGATACGCAGTATTTT.

V gene TRBV30 combines with J gene TRBJ1-2; 10 nucleotides agree with TRBD1. This CDR3 spans 15 amino acids. CDR1 is GTSNPN and CDR2 is SVGIG in the germline V gene (reference sequence). With V trimmed by 4 bases and J by 6 bases, 11 bases remained unmatched. This CDR3 reads CAWTLHGTGAHGYTF. CDR3 coding DNA: TGTGCCTGGACCCTACATGGGACAGGGGCCCATGGCTACACCTTC.

DNA for the CDR3: TGTGCCAGCAGCCAAGGGGGGGGGCAGCTTGAAGCTTTCTTT. Encoded protein: CASSQGGGQLEAFF. The chain carries TRBV3-1 (or the pseudogene TRBV3-2) and TRBJ1-1; D may be TRBD1 (6 bases). With 1 base removed from V and 7 bases from J, the gap between germline ends came to 13 bases. Germline V gene data show CDR1 as LGHDT and CDR2 as YNNKEL (reference sequence). The CDR3 contains 14 residues.

J is TRBJ2-7 and V is TRBV7-9; D is possibly TRBD2 (5 bases). There are 11 residues in the CDR3. The germline CDR1 and CDR2 sequences are SEHNR and FQNEAQ (reference sequence). The V end lost 5 bases, the J end lost 6 bases, and 8 bases lay between the germline ends. The CDR3 sequence is CASSLGVEQYF. The CDR3 region has the DNA TGTGCCAGCAGCCTCGGGGTCGAGCAGTACTTC.

The J gene is TRBJ1-1, the V gene TRBV6-5, with D possibly TRBD1 on 5 matching bases. V was clipped by 6 bases and J by 1 base, with 12 bases between them. The CDR3 is 14 amino acids. CDR1 MNHEY and CDR2 SVGAGI come from the germline V gene. The CDR3 here is CASSLQARNTEAFF. In DNA form, the CDR3 reads TGTGCCAGCAGCCTACAGGCCCGGAACACTGAAGCTTTCTTT.

The chain links TRBV20-1 to TRBJ1-1; D is uncertain. The CDR3 sequence is 13 residues long. Germline V lookup: CDR1 DFQATT, CDR2 SNEGSKA (reference sequence). V shed 3 bases and J shed 1 base, with 9 bases lying between them. The CDR3 DNA is TGCAGTGCTAGTGGACTGACGAACACTGAAGCTTTCTTT. Translating it yields CSASGLTNTEAFF.

This clone showed up just once. The genes are TRBV5-1 and TRBJ1-2; weak D call: TRBD1 (6 bases). The V and J ends lost 0 bases and 4 bases respectively, with 13 bases between them. Per germline, CDR1 SGHRS and CDR2 YFSETQ. The length of the CDR3 is 15 residues. The CDR3 DNA follows: TGCGCCAGCAGCTTGGATGGGACATTCCCCTATGGCTACACCTTC. Translating gives CASSLDGTFPYGYTF.

The rearrangement joins TRBV5-5 to TRBJ2-7; TRBD2 might be the D (6 bases). This CDR3 region has 13 residues. Trimming removed 2 bases at V and 2 bases at J, with 8 bases between. The germline CDR1 and CDR2 sequences are SGHKS and YYEKEE (reference sequence). CDR3 bases: TGTGCCAGCAGCTTACCGGGGGCCTACGAGCAGTACTTC. This sequence encodes CASSLPGAYEQYF.

The chain combines TRBV6-5 with TRBJ2-7; 8 nucleotides align to TRBD2. Unmatched junction bases numbered 5, after V lost 4 bases and J lost 3 bases. This CDR3 is built from 14 residues. The germline V gene has CDR1 MNHEY and CDR2 SVGAGI. As DNA, the CDR3 is TGTGCCAGCAGTTTCAACGCGGGAGGCTACGAGCAGTACTTC. It is translated as CASSFNAGGYEQYF.

This chain uses TRBV28 with TRBJ1-1; perhaps TRBD1 as D (6 bases). The length of the CDR3 is 15 residues. Per germline, CDR1 MDHEN and CDR2 SYDVKM. V shed 4 bases and J shed 4 bases, with 16 bases lying between them. The CDR3 nucleotides read TGTGCCAGCAGTTCCTCCGGACAGCCGGGCACTGAAGCTTTCTTT. Its protein is CASSSSGQPGTEAFF.

The chain combines TRBV19 with TRBJ1-5, with a possible D match to TRBD1 (5 bases). The CDR3 is 14 amino acids. Trimming took 10 bases from V and 0 from J, leaving 13 bases between them. Germline V gene sequence: CDR1 LNHDA, CDR2 SQIVND (reference sequence). CDR3 nucleotides: TGTGCCACCAAGACAGATTATAGCAATCAGCCCCAGCATTTT. Its translation: CATKTDYSNQPQHF.